This TCR beta chain was sequenced in a study of blood T cell repertoires in COVID-19. Study-wide background: COVID-19 samples, acute and convalescent, were from the United States, Italy and Spain. From T cells, B-cell-depleted T cells, or PBMCs came the material, which was cDNA or gDNA.

As originally analysed: Nucleated cell counts were estimated from reference gene primer amplification. Repertoires were generated with immunoSEQ multiplex PCR, while TCRdb's copy carries only in-frame clones and drops some. V, J and clone size were drawn from that table, and D and trimming were deduced from the DNA. The sample lists 60,000 to 80,000 clones; about 89% were seen once. Sample: peripheral blood. The clonotype originates from a man in his 60s with acute or convalescent COVID-19.

Here the CDR3 reads CATSGGSSYNEQFF. CDR3 sequence (DNA): TGTGCCACCAGCGGCGGGAGCTCCTACAATGAGCAGTTCTTC. This chain uses TRBV15 with TRBJ2-1, with 7 bases matching TRBD2. Germline V gene lookup returns CDR1 LNHNV and CDR2 YYDKDF (reference sequence). The CDR3 sequence is 14 residues long. V shed 5 bases and J 0 bases; nucleotides not matched to a gene: 1.